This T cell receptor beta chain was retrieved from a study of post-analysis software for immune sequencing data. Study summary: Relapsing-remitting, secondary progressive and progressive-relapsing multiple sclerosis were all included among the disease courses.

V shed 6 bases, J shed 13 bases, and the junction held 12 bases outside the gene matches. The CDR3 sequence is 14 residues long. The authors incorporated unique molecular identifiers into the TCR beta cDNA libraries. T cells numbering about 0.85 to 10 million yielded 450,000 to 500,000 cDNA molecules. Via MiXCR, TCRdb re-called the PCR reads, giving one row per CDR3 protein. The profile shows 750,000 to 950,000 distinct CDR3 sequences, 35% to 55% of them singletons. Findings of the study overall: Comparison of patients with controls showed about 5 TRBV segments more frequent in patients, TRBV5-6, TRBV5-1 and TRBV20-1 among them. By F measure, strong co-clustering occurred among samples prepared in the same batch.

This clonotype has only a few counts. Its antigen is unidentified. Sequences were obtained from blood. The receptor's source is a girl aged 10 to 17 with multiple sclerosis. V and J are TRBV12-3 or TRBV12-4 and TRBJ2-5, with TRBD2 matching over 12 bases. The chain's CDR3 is CASSLGTSGLLSYF. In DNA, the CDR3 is TGTGCCAGCAGCCTCGGGACTAGCGGGCTTCTCTCGTACTTC.